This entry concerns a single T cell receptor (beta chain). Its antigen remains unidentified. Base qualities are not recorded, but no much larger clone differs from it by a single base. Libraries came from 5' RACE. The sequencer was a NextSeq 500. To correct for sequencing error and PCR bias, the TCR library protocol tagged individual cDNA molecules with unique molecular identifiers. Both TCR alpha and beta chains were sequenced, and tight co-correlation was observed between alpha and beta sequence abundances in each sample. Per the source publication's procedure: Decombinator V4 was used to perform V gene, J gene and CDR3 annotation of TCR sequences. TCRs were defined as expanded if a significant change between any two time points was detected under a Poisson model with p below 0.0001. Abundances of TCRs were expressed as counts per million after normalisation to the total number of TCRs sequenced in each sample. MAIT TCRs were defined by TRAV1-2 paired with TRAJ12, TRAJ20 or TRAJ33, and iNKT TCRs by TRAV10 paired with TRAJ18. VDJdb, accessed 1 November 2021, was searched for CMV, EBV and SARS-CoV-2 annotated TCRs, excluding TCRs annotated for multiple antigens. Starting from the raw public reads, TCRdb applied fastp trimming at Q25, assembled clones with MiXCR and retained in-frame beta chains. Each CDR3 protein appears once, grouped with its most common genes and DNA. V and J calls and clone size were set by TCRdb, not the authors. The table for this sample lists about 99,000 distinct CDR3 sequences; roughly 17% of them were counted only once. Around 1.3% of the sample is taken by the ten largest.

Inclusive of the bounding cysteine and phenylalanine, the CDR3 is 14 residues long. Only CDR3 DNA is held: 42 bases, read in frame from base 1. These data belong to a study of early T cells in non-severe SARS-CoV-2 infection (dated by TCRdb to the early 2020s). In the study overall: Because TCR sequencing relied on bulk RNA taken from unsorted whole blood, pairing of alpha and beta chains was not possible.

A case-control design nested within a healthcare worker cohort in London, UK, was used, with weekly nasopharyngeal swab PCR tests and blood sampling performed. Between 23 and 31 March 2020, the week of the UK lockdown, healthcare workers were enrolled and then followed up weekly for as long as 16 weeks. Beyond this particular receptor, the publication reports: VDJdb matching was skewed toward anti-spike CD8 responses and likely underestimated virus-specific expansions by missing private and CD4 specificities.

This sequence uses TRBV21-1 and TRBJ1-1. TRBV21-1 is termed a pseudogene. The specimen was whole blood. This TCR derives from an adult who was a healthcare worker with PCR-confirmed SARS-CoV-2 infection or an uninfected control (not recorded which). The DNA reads TGTGCCAGCAGAATAAGCGGGGAGAACACTGAAGCTTTCTTT. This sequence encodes CASRISGENTEAFF.